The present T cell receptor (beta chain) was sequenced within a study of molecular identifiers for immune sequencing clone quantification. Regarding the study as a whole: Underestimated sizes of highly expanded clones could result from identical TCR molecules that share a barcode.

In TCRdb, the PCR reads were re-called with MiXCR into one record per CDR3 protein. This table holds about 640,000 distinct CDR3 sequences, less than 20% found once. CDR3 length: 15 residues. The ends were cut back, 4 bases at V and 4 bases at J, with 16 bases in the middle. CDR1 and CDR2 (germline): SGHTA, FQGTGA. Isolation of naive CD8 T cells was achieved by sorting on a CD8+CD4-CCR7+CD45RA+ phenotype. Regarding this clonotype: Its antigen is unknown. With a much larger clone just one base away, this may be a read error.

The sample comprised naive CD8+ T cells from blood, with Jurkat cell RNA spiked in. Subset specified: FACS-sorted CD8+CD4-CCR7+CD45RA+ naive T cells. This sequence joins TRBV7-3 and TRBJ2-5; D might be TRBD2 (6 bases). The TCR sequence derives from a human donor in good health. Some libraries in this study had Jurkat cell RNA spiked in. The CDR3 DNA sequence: TGTGCCAGCAGCTCGGGACTCCGCGTTGGAGAGACCCAGTACTTC. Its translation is CASSSGLRVGETQYF.